The text below deals with one T cell receptor beta chain. Antigen unknown. The CDR3 totals 15 residues. The V gene's germline CDR1 is MRHNA and CDR2 SNTAGT. The junction had 7 bases not matched to a gene; V was cut back by 4 bases and J by 4 bases. The protocol was immunoSEQ multiplex PCR, while the TCRdb copy is restricted to in-frame clones and leaves out a portion. The sample yields 100,000 to 150,000 clones, roughly 86% seen once. The sample originates from a study of T cell responses to AZD1222 COVID-19 vaccine. General observations from the study: Spike-specific TCR breadth and depth went up after people got two AZD1222 doses.

The V and J genes are TRBV6-4 and TRBJ1-2, with 9 bases that match TRBD1. This TCR was recovered from an adult in good health. The sequenced sample was peripheral blood, obtained on day 0 of AZD1222 vaccination. For the CDR3, the DNA is TGTGCCAGCAGTGCCGAGGACAGGGGCGTCTATGGCTACACCTTC. Encoded protein: CASSAEDRGVYGYTF.